Presented here are 5 T cell receptor beta chains from one specimen sequenced in a study of blood T cell repertoires in COVID-19. Sequencing used immunoSEQ multiplex PCR; TCRdb keeps in-frame clones, though not all of them. Of about 160,000 clones listed, around 92% were seen once; the top ten hold about 4.8%. Input material: peripheral blood. Source of these receptors: a man between 25 and 39 years old with COVID-19, enrolled during active disease.

The V and J genes are TRBV6-5 and TRBJ2-7; no reliable D call. Trimming removed 2 bases from V and 3 bases from J, with 8 bases in between. Germline CDR1 reads MNHEY; CDR2 reads SVGAGI. The CDR3 contains 13 residues. The CDR3 DNA reads TGTGCCAGCAGTTACCAAACCTACTACGAGCAGTACTTC. It encodes CASSYQTYYEQYF.

The chain has TRBV7-8 and TRBJ2-7, with 7 bases matching TRBD2. The V gene end was trimmed by 5 bases and the J gene end by 7 bases; junction bases not matched to a gene: 17. CDR1 and CDR2 from the germline V gene are SGHVS and FQNEAQ. This CDR3 has 16 amino acids. CDR3 sequence: CASSPFSGGVKVEQYF. In DNA form, the CDR3 reads TGTGCCAGCAGCCCCTTCTCGGGAGGCGTTAAAGTGGAGCAGTACTTC.

The chain uses TRBV5-4 and TRBJ2-2; D possibly corresponds to TRBD2 (6 bases). CDR1 SGHNT and CDR2 YYREEE come from the germline V gene (reference sequence). The length of the CDR3 is 16 residues. Deletions cut 0 bases from V and 2 bases from J, with 11 bases between. CDR3 protein: CASSLVLAFNTGELFF. In DNA, the CDR3 is TGTGCCAGCAGCTTGGTACTAGCCTTCAACACCGGGGAGCTGTTTTTT. The variable domain in full, completed from reference TRBV5-4 and TRBJ2-2, reads ETGVTQSPTHLIKTRGQQVTLRCSSQSGHNTVSWYQQALGQGPQFIFQYYREEENGRGNFPPRFSGLQFPNYSSELNVNALELDDSALYLCASSLVLAFNTGELFFGEGSRLTVL.

This clone has only one observation. The genes are TRBV19 and TRBJ1-2; TRBD1 matches at 9 bases. The CDR3 spans 13 residues. V lost 7 bases to trimming and J lost 11 bases; unmatched junction nucleotides: 11. CDR1 LNHDA and CDR2 SQIVND come from the germline V gene (reference sequence). As DNA, the CDR3 is TGTGCCAGTACCGAAAACAGGGGGCTGGGTTACACCTTC. Translating gives CASTENRGLGYTF. Drawing the rest from reference TRBV19 and TRBJ1-2, the complete variable domain is DGGITQSPKYLFRKEGQNVTLSCEQNLNHDAMYWYRQDPGQGLRLIYYSQIVNDFQKGDIAEGYSVSREKKESFPLTVTSAQKNPTAFYLCASTENRGLGYTFGSGTRLTVV.

Written as DNA, the CDR3 is TGTGCCAGCAGCCGGCAAACTCAGGGGAACACTGAAGCTTTCTTT. As protein: CASSRQTQGNTEAFF. The chain employs TRBV7-6 and TRBJ1-1; the D gene is possibly TRBD1 (5 bases). Trimming pared 5 bases from V and 1 base from J, leaving 14 bases between. Germline CDR1 reads SGHVS; CDR2 reads FNYEAQ. This CDR3 region has 15 residues.